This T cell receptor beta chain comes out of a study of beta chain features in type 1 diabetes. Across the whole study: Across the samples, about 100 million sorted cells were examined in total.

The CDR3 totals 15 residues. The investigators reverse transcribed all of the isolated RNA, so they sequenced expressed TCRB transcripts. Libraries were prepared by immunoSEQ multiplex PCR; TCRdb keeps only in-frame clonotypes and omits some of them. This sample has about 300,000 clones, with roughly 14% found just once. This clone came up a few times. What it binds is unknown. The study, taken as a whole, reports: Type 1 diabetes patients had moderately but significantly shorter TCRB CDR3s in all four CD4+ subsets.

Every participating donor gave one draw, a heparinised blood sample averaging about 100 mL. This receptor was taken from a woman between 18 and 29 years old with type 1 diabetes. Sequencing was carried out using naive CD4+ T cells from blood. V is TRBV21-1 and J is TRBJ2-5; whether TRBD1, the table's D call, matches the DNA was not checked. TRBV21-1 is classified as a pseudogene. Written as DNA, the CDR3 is TGTGCCAGCAGAAATTTCTCCCCCAGGCAAGAGACCCAGTACTTC. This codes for CASRNFSPRQETQYF.